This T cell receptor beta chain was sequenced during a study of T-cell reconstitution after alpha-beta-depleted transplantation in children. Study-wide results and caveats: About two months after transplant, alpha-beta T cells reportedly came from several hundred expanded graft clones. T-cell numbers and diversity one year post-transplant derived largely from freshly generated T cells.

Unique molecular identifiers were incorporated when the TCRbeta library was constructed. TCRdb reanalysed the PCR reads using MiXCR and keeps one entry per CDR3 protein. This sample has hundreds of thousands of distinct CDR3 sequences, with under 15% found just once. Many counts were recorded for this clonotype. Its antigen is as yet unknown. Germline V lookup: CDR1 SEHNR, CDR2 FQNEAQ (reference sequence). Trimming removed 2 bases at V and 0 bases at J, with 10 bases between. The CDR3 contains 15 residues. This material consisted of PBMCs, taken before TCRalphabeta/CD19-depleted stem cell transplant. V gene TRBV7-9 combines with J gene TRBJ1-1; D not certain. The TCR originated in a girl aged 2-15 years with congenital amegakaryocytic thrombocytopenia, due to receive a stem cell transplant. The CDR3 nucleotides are TGTGCCAGCAGCTTATCCCTCAGAATGAACACTGAAGCTTTCTTT. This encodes CASSLSLRMNTEAFF.